The rows below give T cell receptor beta chains drawn from one sample of a study of long-term antiretroviral therapy in people with HIV. The assay was immunoSEQ multiplex PCR, and TCRdb's table has in-frame clones only and misses some. The profile shows fewer than 15,000 clones, 79% of them singletons. Sequencing used unsorted PBMCs, obtained 0.8 years before starting antiretroviral therapy. The source of these receptors is a woman aged 35 to 49 with HIV. Each CDR3 is given with its conserved first and last residue. A row's size may be missing; if present it is once, few, many or a size class.

abundance,j_gene,v_gene,CDR3aa
-,TRBJ1-1,TRBV7-8,CASSSASRTEAFF
once,TRBJ2-7,TRBV7-2,CASSPGTAGLEQYF
-,TRBJ1-4,TRBV6-6,CASNPGGREKLFF
-,TRBJ2-7,TRBV6-6,CASSYGALTYEQYF
once,TRBJ1-5,TRBV12-5,CATPWGHPNQPQHF
-,TRBJ2-3,TRBV9,CASSVGLDMTYTQYF
-,TRBJ1-1,TRBV28,CASSSSGTGDTEAFF
-,TRBJ2-3,TRBV27,CASSSLVSSTSTDTQYF
-,TRBJ2-5,TRBV6-1,CASSSGTGGETQYF
-,TRBJ2-3,TRBV2,CASRKTSGRSRDTQYF
-,TRBJ2-5,TRBV6-5,CASSQGRRETQYF
once,TRBJ1-3,TRBV18,CASSPDRGSGNTIYF
-,TRBJ2-1,TRBV11-2,CASSTGTSGLNEQFF
-,TRBJ1-3,TRBV4-3,CASSQDTTAGNTIYF
few,TRBJ1-1,TRBV4-1,CASSQALQQINTEAFF
-,TRBJ2-1,TRBV5-5,CASSFRDSWNEQFF
-,TRBJ2-1,TRBV5-5,CASSLAGERQFF